This TCR beta chain originates from a study of Ad26.COV2.S vaccination and SARS-CoV-2 variants. About this clone itself: Antigen specificity is unknown.

Study findings and constraints: Breadth measured for non-spike TCRs was similar across vaccine and placebo recipients.

Some clones are missing from TCRdb's copy, which holds only in-frame ones; the method was immunoSEQ multiplex PCR. The sample lists roughly 100,000 clones, over 60% occurring once. The CDR3 runs 14 residues. CDR1 and CDR2 (germline): KGHSH, LQKENI. V lost 5 bases and J lost 2, with 13 bases in between. The sequence was collected from a human donor who had recovered from COVID-19. The chain uses TRBV18 and TRBJ2-7; D perhaps matches TRBD1 (6 bases). The sequencing used peripheral blood, collected after recovery from COVID-19. The CDR3 region is CASSSRTVTYEQYF. CDR3 nucleotides: TGTGCCAGCTCATCGAGGACAGTTACCTACGAGCAGTACTTC.